This T cell receptor (beta chain) derives from a study of T-cell memory formation after mild COVID-19. Study-level results: Detection of some responders pre-infection suggested pre-existing cross-reactive memory T cells participated. From day 15 to 85, contracting clones were balanced between CD4 and CD8, whereas later expanders leaned toward CD4+.

TCRdb fed the 5' RACE reads into MiXCR, producing one record per CDR3 protein. This sample yields some 300,000 distinct CDR3 sequences, of which roughly a fifth are seen a single time; around a fifth belongs to the top ten. As for this clonotype: Its cognate antigen is unknown.

This clonotype was sampled from a man aged 18 to 35 who had mild COVID-19 (a few samples of this study predate the infection). Cell type and time point are not known. Sequencing input: PBMCs or a T cell subset sorted from them (not recorded which).

The CDR3 is CASSSRRTGDTEAFF. Written as DNA, the CDR3 is TGTGCCAGCAGCTCCAGGCGAACGGGAGACACTGAAGCTTTCTTT. The chain combines TRBV12-3 or TRBV12-4 with TRBJ1-1; D ambiguous. Trimming stripped 6 bases from V and 3 bases from J, with 17 bases between. The CDR3 is 15 amino acids.